The 32 T cell receptor beta chains listed next were all sequenced from one sample in a study of blood T cell repertoires in COVID-19. Libraries were prepared by immunoSEQ multiplex PCR; TCRdb keeps only in-frame clonotypes and omits some of them. The sample consists of about 19,000 clones, 88% of them appearing once. The sample taken for sequencing was peripheral blood. These receptors all stem from a human donor in a cohort sampled during active COVID-19.

The rearrangement joins TRBV5-4 to TRBJ1-2, with TRBD1 as a possible D gene (6 bases). CDR3 size: 15 residues. Between the trimmed V and J ends, which lost 0 bases and 4 bases, there was a span of 13 bases. CDR1 is SGHNT and CDR2 is YYREEE in the germline V gene (reference sequence). CDR3 bases: TGTGCCAGCAGCTTGGGATCGGGGGGCCTCTATGGCTACACCTTC. As protein: CASSLGSGGLYGYTF.

J is TRBJ2-1 and V is TRBV5-4; 9 bases match TRBD2. Germline V gene sequence: CDR1 SGHNT, CDR2 YYREEE (reference sequence). Trimming at V came to 4 bases and at J to 4 bases, leaving 6 bases not matched to a gene. CDR3 length equals 15 residues. CDR3 bases: TGTGCCAGCAGCCAGAGGACTAGCGTTTACAATGAGCAGTTCTTC. Translation gives CASSQRTSVYNEQFF.

The genes are TRBV30 and TRBJ1-6; D is unresolved. The CDR3 has 13 amino acids. V shed 2 bases and J shed 9 bases, with 11 bases lying between them. Germline-derived CDR1 and CDR2 are GTSNPN and SVGIG (reference sequence). The CDR3 DNA reads as TGTGCCTGGAGTTACCAAACGGGTTCACCCCTCCACTTT. It yields the protein CAWSYQTGSPLHF.

In regard to this clone: Within the sample, other DNA sequences also encode this same CDR3. The J gene is TRBJ2-7, the V gene TRBV20-1; D perhaps matches TRBD2 (5 bases). V was shortened by 3 bases and J by 5 bases, with 8 bases between the two germline ends. The CDR3 sequence is 11 residues long. The germline CDR1 and CDR2 sequences are DFQATT and SNEGSKA (reference sequence). The CDR3, as DNA: TGCAGTGCTAGGAGCGGCCACGAGCAGTACTTC. This sequence encodes CSARSGHEQYF.

DNA of the CDR3: TGTGCCAGCAGCCGCCCGGGGAACACTGAAGCTTTCTTT. Translated: CASSRPGNTEAFF. This rearrangement joins TRBV3-1 (or the pseudogene TRBV3-2) to TRBJ1-1; D gene unclear. Germline CDR1 reads LGHDT; CDR2 reads YNNKEL (reference sequence). This CDR3 comprises 13 residues. Deletions cut 4 bases from V and 1 base from J, with 7 bases between.

The V call is TRBV7-6, the J call TRBJ2-1, with D possibly matching TRBD2 (5 bases). V was pared by 2 bases and J by 0 bases, with 8 bases between. The CDR3 has 15 amino acids. In germline, CDR1 is SGHVS, CDR2 FNYEAQ. Written as DNA, the CDR3 is TGTGCCAGCAGCTTAACGGGGAGCTCCTACAATGAGCAGTTCTTC. This gives the protein CASSLTGSSYNEQFF.

This clone was observed a single time. The chain uses TRBV6-2 or TRBV6-3 and TRBJ2-7; 7 nucleotides agree with TRBD2. The CDR3 totals 13 residues. Losses at the gene ends were 2 bases for V and 3 bases for J; bases not matched to a gene: 1. Germline V CDR1 and CDR2: MNHEY, SVGEGT. DNA for the CDR3: TGTGCCAGCAGTTACACTAGCGTCTACGAGCAGTACTTC. Protein: CASSYTSVYEQYF.

V is TRBV29-1 and J is TRBJ1-2, with 8 bases fitting TRBD1. There are 15 residues in the CDR3. After removal of 3 bases from V and 8 bases from J, the junction contained 14 bases not matched to a gene. CDR1 is SQVTM and CDR2 is ANQGSEA in the germline V gene. CDR3 loop: CSVDVTGVGTVGYTF. CDR3 DNA sequence: TGCAGCGTTGATGTGACAGGGGTTGGGACGGTGGGCTACACCTTC.

The genes are TRBV7-8 and TRBJ2-3, with TRBD1 identical over 10 bases. Germline V gene sequence: CDR1 SGHVS, CDR2 FQNEAQ. The CDR3 consists of 16 residues. V shed 1 base and J 6 bases; nucleotides not matched to a gene: 7. CDR3 sequence reads: CASSLVTGQGYDTQYF. The CDR3 DNA reads as TGTGCCAGCAGCTTAGTAACGGGACAGGGGTACGATACGCAGTATTTT.

The chain uses TRBV3-1 (or the pseudogene TRBV3-2) and TRBJ1-6, with unresolved D. Trimming pared 0 bases from V and 5 bases from J, leaving 11 bases between. CDR3 length equals 16 residues. The germline V gene has CDR1 LGHDT and CDR2 YNNKEL (reference sequence). The CDR3 protein is CASSQESGGHNSPLHF. The CDR3 DNA is TGTGCCAGCAGCCAAGAATCCGGAGGCCATAATTCACCCCTCCACTTT.

The chain links TRBV7-2 to TRBJ1-1; D remains unclear. Between the trimmed V and J ends, which lost 5 bases and 0 bases, there was a span of 10 bases. Per germline, CDR1 SGHTA and CDR2 FQGNSA. CDR3 length equals 14 residues. The CDR3 loop reads CASSTHDMNTEAFF. The CDR3 DNA follows: TGTGCCAGCAGCACGCACGACATGAACACTGAAGCTTTCTTT.

The chain has TRBV2 and TRBJ1-1; D gene uncertain. The V gene's germline CDR1 is SNHLY and CDR2 FYNNEI. Trimming left V 9 bases short and J 1 base short, with 9 bases between. CDR3 length: 12 amino acids. The CDR3, as DNA: TGTGCCAGAAAGGAGGGGAACACTGAAGCTTTCTTT. It yields the protein CARKEGNTEAFF.

As concerns this clone: Since no conserved phenylalanine or tryptophan closes the CDR3, a read error is the likely cause. Here the CDR3 DNA reads TGTGCCAGCAGTTTAGGGGTATCGAACACTGAAGCTTTCCTT. It is translated as CASSLGVSNTEAFL. V is TRBV6-5 and J is TRBJ1-1, with D perhaps TRBD1 (5 bases). The germline V gene encodes CDR1 MNHEY and CDR2 SVGAGI. Trimming stripped 4 bases from V and 1 base from J, with 10 bases between. CDR3 size: 14 residues.

The chain couples TRBV9 to TRBJ2-2, with D uncertain. This CDR3 has 15 amino acids. Per the germline V gene, CDR1 is SGDLS and CDR2 is YYNGEE. The V and J ends lost 0 bases and 5 bases respectively, with 11 bases between them. CDR3 region: CASSVGVQDTGELFF. CDR3 DNA sequence: TGTGCCAGCAGCGTAGGAGTTCAGGATACCGGGGAGCTGTTTTTT. The full variable domain, in which reference TRBV9 and TRBJ2-2 provide the parts outside the CDR3, is DSGVTQTPKHLITATGQRVTLRCSPRSGDLSVYWYQQSLDQGLQFLIQYYNGEERAKGNILERFSAQQFPDLHSELNLSSLELGDSALYFCASSVGVQDTGELFFGEGSRLTVL.

Comments on this clone: This sample also contains other DNA sequences that code for the same CDR3. The rearrangement joins TRBV6-5 to TRBJ2-3; 7 positions match TRBD1. The CDR3 contains 15 residues. Trimming cost V 6 bases and J 3 bases; bases outside gene matches: 9. Germline CDR1 reads MNHEY; CDR2 reads SVGAGI. DNA of the CDR3: TGTGCCAGCAGATCAAGGGACAGCAGAACAGATACGCAGTATTTT. Its protein is CASRSRDSRTDTQYF.

This chain links TRBV12-3 or TRBV12-4 with TRBJ2-1, with 9 nucleotides matching TRBD2. J gave up 7 bases and V 6 bases, and 4 bases lay outside the gene matches. The CDR3 is 13 amino acids. The CDR3 DNA is TGTGCCAGCAGGGGAGCGGGGGGAAATGAGCAGTTCTTC. Its translation: CASRGAGGNEQFF.

The chain joins TRBV30 to TRBJ2-1; TRBD2 might be the D (6 bases). The V end was cut by 3 bases, the J end by 6 bases, with 12 bases between. This CDR3 contains 13 residues. Germline V gene sequence: CDR1 GTSNPN, CDR2 SVGIG (reference sequence). The CDR3 coding sequence is TGTGCCTGGAGGGAGGGTGGGCGCAATGAGCAGTTCTTC. Translated: CAWREGGRNEQFF. Using reference TRBV30 and TRBJ2-1 for the parts outside the CDR3, the full variable domain is SQTIHQWPATLVQPVGSPLSLECTVEGTSNPNLYWYRQAAGRGLQLLFYSVGIGQISSEVPQNLSASRPQDRQFILSSKKLLLSDSGFYLCAWREGGRNEQFFGPGTRLTVL.

This clone has a single count. The chain joins TRBV7-8 to TRBJ1-1; TRBD1 is a possible D gene (6 bases). The V gene lost 4 bases and the J gene lost 4 bases, with 16 bases spanning the gap. This CDR3 has 15 residues. The V gene's germline CDR1 is SGHVS and CDR2 FQNEAQ. The CDR3 coding sequence is TGTGCCAGCAGCTCTAGGGGACAAGCGCTCACTGAAGCTTTCTTT. This sequence encodes CASSSRGQALTEAFF.

The V and J genes are TRBV5-5 and TRBJ1-2; TRBD1 might be the D (5 bases). The CDR3 length is 15 residues. The germline V gene encodes CDR1 SGHKS and CDR2 YYEKEE (reference sequence). V lost 0 bases to trimming and J lost 3 bases, with 12 bases between them. CDR3 amino acids: CASSLGQGLDYGYTF. The CDR3 coding sequence is TGTGCCAGCAGCTTGGGGCAGGGCCTAGACTATGGCTACACCTTC.

The chain joins TRBV5-1 to TRBJ1-1, with D perhaps matching TRBD1 (5 bases). The length of the CDR3 is 14 residues. From germline, CDR1 is SGHRS and CDR2 YFSETQ. Deletions cut 4 bases from V and 0 bases from J, with 10 bases between. This CDR3 reads CASSGGTLNTEAFF. Written as DNA, the CDR3 is TGCGCCAGCAGCGGGGGGACCCTGAACACTGAAGCTTTCTTT.

CDR3 protein: CATSEGQNNQPQHF. The CDR3, as DNA: TGTGCCACCAGTGAGGGACAGAACAATCAGCCCCAGCATTTT. The chain joins TRBV24-1 to TRBJ1-5, with 7 bases lining up with TRBD1. Trimming cost V 4 bases and J 3 bases; bases outside gene matches: 2. The germline V gene has CDR1 KGHDR and CDR2 SFDVKD. The CDR3 has 14 residues.

The chain has TRBV3-1 (or the pseudogene TRBV3-2) and TRBJ1-1; no clear D. The CDR3 is 17 amino acids. Between the trimmed V and J ends, which lost 0 bases and 1 base, there was a span of 15 bases. Germline values: CDR1 LGHDT, CDR2 YNNKEL (reference sequence). As DNA, the CDR3 is TGTGCCAGCAGCCAAGATCTGCTGGCGAGGCGGAACACTGAAGCTTTCTTT. It is translated as CASSQDLLARRNTEAFF.

The V call is TRBV3-1 (or the pseudogene TRBV3-2), the J call TRBJ1-2, with 8 bases that match TRBD1. J lost 2 bases, V lost 4 bases, and 6 bases had no gene match. Germline V CDR1 and CDR2: LGHDT, YNNKEL (reference sequence). The CDR3 extends over 15 amino acids. The CDR3 DNA reads TGTGCCAGCAGCCCTACCGGGACAGGAAACTATGGCTACACCTTC. Translation: CASSPTGTGNYGYTF.

This sequence joins TRBV12-3 or TRBV12-4 and TRBJ1-4, with D unresolved. The CDR3 length is 13 residues. With 2 bases removed from V and 4 bases from J, the gap between germline ends came to 5 bases. CDR3 in DNA: TGTGCCAGCAGTTTAACCGGTAATGAAAAACTGTTTTTT. This codes for CASSLTGNEKLFF.

The rearrangement uses TRBV7-9 and TRBJ2-7; D perhaps matches TRBD1 (6 bases). V was shortened by 5 bases and J by 5 bases, with 16 bases between the two germline ends. In germline, CDR1 is SEHNR, CDR2 FQNEAQ (reference sequence). This CDR3 contains 14 residues. In nucleotides, the CDR3 is TGTGCCAGCAGCCGTGGGCGGCAGGGGAACGAGCAGTACTTC. This encodes CASSRGRQGNEQYF.

This rearrangement joins TRBV29-1 to TRBJ1-5, with 9 bases identical to TRBD1. Germline lookup yields CDR1 SQVTM and CDR2 ANQGSEA. Trimming cost V 6 bases and J 6 bases; bases outside gene matches: 6. The CDR3 has 13 amino acids. Here the CDR3 reads CSVGTGYGQPQHF. CDR3 coding DNA: TGCAGCGTCGGGACAGGGTACGGTCAGCCCCAGCATTTT.

The gene calls are TRBV29-1 and TRBJ2-3; D unclear. Germline CDR1 and CDR2: SQVTM and ANQGSEA. V was cut by 7 bases and J by 1 base, with 15 bases left in between. The CDR3 runs 14 residues. The DNA for the CDR3 is TGCAGCGACTTCCCCCGTACGGGCACAGATACGCAGTATTTT. Protein sequence: CSDFPRTGTDTQYF.

The gene calls are TRBV30 and TRBJ1-2; 9 nucleotides align to TRBD1. CDR1 is GTSNPN, CDR2 SVGIG, per germline (reference sequence). The CDR3 length is 14 residues. V lost 1 base, J lost 8 bases, and 8 bases stayed unmatched. Written as DNA, the CDR3 is TGTGCCTGGAGTGCCGCACAGGGGGCGCGGGGCTACACCTTC. Residues: CAWSAAQGARGYTF.

The rearrangement links TRBV3-1 (or the pseudogene TRBV3-2) to TRBJ2-2; TRBD2 is a possible D gene (5 bases). Between the trimmed V and J ends, which lost 3 bases and 7 bases, there was a span of 6 bases. This CDR3 has 12 amino acids. CDR1 is LGHDT, CDR2 YNNKEL, per germline (reference sequence). The CDR3 DNA reads as TGTGCCAGCAGCCAGGCGGGCGGGGAGCTGTTTTTT. This codes for CASSQAGGELFF.

V is TRBV30 and J is TRBJ2-3, with 8 nucleotides matching TRBD2. The CDR3 is made up of 15 amino acids. CDR1 is GTSNPN, CDR2 SVGIG, per germline (reference sequence). V lost 1 base, J lost 3 bases, and 6 bases stayed unmatched. CDR3 in amino acids: CAWSGGAGVTDTQYF. CDR3 DNA sequence: TGTGCCTGGAGTGGGGGAGCGGGGGTTACAGATACGCAGTATTTT. The whole variable domain, filled in from reference TRBV30 and TRBJ2-3, reads SQTIHQWPATLVQPVGSPLSLECTVEGTSNPNLYWYRQAAGRGLQLLFYSVGIGQISSEVPQNLSASRPQDRQFILSSKKLLLSDSGFYLCAWSGGAGVTDTQYFGPGTRLTVL.

The V gene is TRBV30, the J gene TRBJ1-1, with D uncertain. Trimming stripped 5 bases from V and 4 bases from J, with 14 bases between. Germline CDR1 reads GTSNPN; CDR2 reads SVGIG (reference sequence). The CDR3 has 13 amino acids. CDR3 sequence (DNA): TGTGCCTGGGAAAAAGTCGGGATCACTGAAGCTTTCTTT. Encoded protein: CAWEKVGITEAFF. The full variable domain, completed using reference TRBV30 and TRBJ1-1, is SQTIHQWPATLVQPVGSPLSLECTVEGTSNPNLYWYRQAAGRGLQLLFYSVGIGQISSEVPQNLSASRPQDRQFILSSKKLLLSDSGFYLCAWEKVGITEAFFGQGTRLTVV.

The CDR3: CASSSTDTGELFF. CDR3 coding DNA: TGTGCCAGCAGTTCTACCGACACCGGGGAGCTGTTTTTT. The V and J genes are TRBV7-3 and TRBJ2-2, with no clear D. V lost 6 bases and J 3 bases, leaving 8 bases between the germline ends. Looked up from germline, CDR1 is SGHTA and CDR2 is FQGTGA. The length of the CDR3 is 13 residues.